These 24 T cell receptor beta chains were sequenced from one sample in a study of blood T cell repertoires in COVID-19. Measured with immunoSEQ multiplex PCR; TCRdb has only the in-frame clones, and not every one. The sample lists about 71,000 clones, 80% to 90% seen once, with approximately 2.7% in the top ten. The source material was peripheral blood. All receptors derive from a man aged 50 to 60 with acute or convalescent COVID-19.

The J gene is TRBJ1-1, the V gene TRBV3-1 (or the pseudogene TRBV3-2); maybe TRBD1 (6 bases). This CDR3 is 15 amino acids long. V was trimmed by 3 bases and J by 10 bases, leaving 21 bases between them. Germline V gives CDR1 LGHDT, CDR2 YNNKEL (reference sequence). The CDR3 DNA reads TGTGCCAGCAGCCAGGACCCGGGACACAGGCAGCGAGCTTTCTTT. It is translated as CASSQDPGHRQRAFF.

This clone was counted between two and nine times. V is TRBV30 and J is TRBJ2-1; D is perhaps TRBD2 (6 bases). Germline lookup yields CDR1 GTSNPN and CDR2 SVGIG (reference sequence). The V end lost 5 bases, the J end lost 5 bases, and 13 bases lay between the germline ends. The CDR3 is 13 residues long. The CDR3, as DNA: TGTGCCTGGGGCGAAGGACTAAACAATGAGCAGTTCTTC. As protein: CAWGEGLNNEQFF.

In the case of this clone: In the same sample, other DNA sequences code for this CDR3. The CDR3 DNA sequence: TGTGCCTGGAGTGTGGACAGGGGGGGGCAGCCCCAGCATTTT. Protein: CAWSVDRGGQPQHF. The chain uses TRBV30 and TRBJ1-5; 10 nucleotides match TRBD1. Germline CDR1 GTSNPN, CDR2 SVGIG (reference sequence). V lost 0 bases to trimming and J lost 7 bases; unmatched junction nucleotides: 3. The CDR3 is made up of 14 amino acids.

The genes are TRBV2 and TRBJ1-1, with 10 bases matching TRBD1. The J segment lost 4 bases and the V segment lost 9 bases, leaving 5 bases of the junction unmatched. The length of the CDR3 is 13 residues. CDR1 SNHLY and CDR2 FYNNEI come from the germline V gene. CDR3: CARTRQGATEAFF. The CDR3 DNA is TGTGCCAGAACCCGACAGGGGGCCACTGAAGCTTTCTTT.

The rearrangement joins TRBV5-1 to TRBJ1-5, with D perhaps matching TRBD1 (5 bases). The CDR3 covers 14 residues. V shed 2 bases and J shed 7 bases, with 13 bases lying between them. The germline V gene encodes CDR1 SGHRS and CDR2 YFSETQ. The CDR3 protein is CASSFQGGGQPQHF. The CDR3 DNA follows: TGCGCCAGCAGCTTCCAGGGCGGAGGGCAGCCCCAGCATTTT.

The V gene is TRBV7-9, the J gene TRBJ1-2; TRBD1 might be the D (6 bases). V was shortened by 9 bases and J by 0 bases, with 11 bases between the two germline ends. Germline values: CDR1 SEHNR, CDR2 FQNEAQ (reference sequence). The CDR3 sequence is 13 residues long. The CDR3 sequence: CASRGIANYGYTF. CDR3 sequence (DNA): TGTGCCAGTAGGGGGATTGCTAACTATGGCTACACCTTC.

The rearrangement uses TRBV5-4 and TRBJ1-2; TRBD1 agrees at 9 bases. The trim removed 4 bases at V and 0 bases at J, leaving 4 bases unmatched. The germline CDR1 and CDR2 sequences are SGHNT and YYREEE (reference sequence). The CDR3 sequence is 15 residues long. The CDR3 coding sequence is TGTGCCAGCAGCCCGAGGACAGGGGCTAACTATGGCTACACCTTC. Amino acids: CASSPRTGANYGYTF.

V is TRBV6-5 and J is TRBJ1-1; D ambiguous. With 0 bases removed from V and 1 base from J, the gap between germline ends came to 9 bases. The CDR3 has 15 amino acids. Germline CDR1 MNHEY, CDR2 SVGAGI. The CDR3 DNA reads as TGTGCCAGCAGTTACTCGGCGGGAGGGAACACTGAAGCTTTCTTT. Its translation: CASSYSAGGNTEAFF.

This clone was counted between two and nine times. This chain uses TRBV24-1 with TRBJ1-5; D possibly corresponds to TRBD1 (5 bases). Trimming cost V 4 bases and J 6 bases, with 12 bases left between them. This CDR3 contains 14 residues. CDR1 and CDR2 (germline): KGHDR, SFDVKD. CDR3 DNA sequence: TGTGCCACCAGTGAACCAGGGTCGGGTCAGCCCCAGCATTTT. The encoded protein is CATSEPGSGQPQHF.

The chain recombines TRBV6-5 with TRBJ2-1; D remains unclear. Trimming took 0 bases from V and 6 from J, leaving 9 bases between them. This CDR3 is built from 14 residues. Germline V lookup: CDR1 MNHEY, CDR2 SVGAGI. The CDR3: CASSYSARGNEQFF. The DNA of the CDR3 is TGTGCCAGCAGTTACTCGGCAAGAGGCAATGAGCAGTTCTTC.

J is TRBJ1-5 and V is TRBV29-1; D is uncertain. The CDR3 has 13 amino acids. Germline CDR1 is SQVTM and CDR2 is ANQGSEA. The V end lost 1 base, the J end lost 2 bases, and 6 bases lay between the germline ends. The CDR3 loop reads CSVEVQGNQPQHF. CDR3 nucleotides: TGCAGCGTTGAAGTTCAGGGCAATCAGCCCCAGCATTTT.

The rearrangement uses TRBV3-1 (or the pseudogene TRBV3-2) and TRBJ2-2, with no clear D. The CDR3 has 12 residues. Germline V gene lookup returns CDR1 LGHDT and CDR2 YNNKEL (reference sequence). Trimming took off 3 bases at V and 5 bases at J, with 4 bases between the two ends. The DNA of the CDR3 is TGTGCCAGCAGCCATCTGACCGGGGAGCTGTTTTTT. Amino acid sequence: CASSHLTGELFF.

The chain recombines TRBV7-3 with TRBJ2-2, with 14 bases lining up with TRBD2. CDR1 and CDR2 (germline): SGHTA, FQGTGA. The CDR3 has 16 amino acids. V shed 5 bases, J shed 6 bases, and the junction held 5 bases outside the gene matches. The CDR3 coding sequence is TGTGCCAGCAGCAAGACTAGCGGGAGGGCCGCCGGGGAGCTGTTTTTT. Protein: CASSKTSGRAAGELFF.

The chain links TRBV7-9 to TRBJ2-7; the D gene is possibly TRBD2 (5 bases). V lost 5 bases and J lost 5, with 22 bases in between. The germline V gene has CDR1 SEHNR and CDR2 FQNEAQ (reference sequence). The CDR3 totals 16 residues. The DNA of the CDR3 is TGTGCCAGCAGCCCGCCCTTCGGACTCCCCGAAGACGAGCAGTACTTC. Translated: CASSPPFGLPEDEQYF.

The V gene is TRBV10-2, the J gene TRBJ2-5; D perhaps matches TRBD2 (6 bases). Trimming cost V 6 bases and J 2 bases, with 13 bases left between them. Germline-derived CDR1 and CDR2 are WSHSY and SAAADI. The CDR3 covers 14 residues. CDR3 bases: TGCGCCAGCAGCGGCTCGGGGAGGCAAGAGACCCAGTACTTC. Residues: CASSGSGRQETQYF.

The gene calls are TRBV5-5 and TRBJ1-2, with a weak D call TRBD1 (6 bases). CDR1 is SGHKS and CDR2 is YYEKEE in the germline V gene (reference sequence). The CDR3 totals 15 residues. Trimming shortened V by 1 base and J by 4 bases, and 14 bases separated the two germline ends. CDR3 loop: CASSLSWDTGYGYTF. Written as DNA, the CDR3 is TGTGCCAGCAGCTTGAGTTGGGACACAGGCTATGGCTACACCTTC.

The genes are TRBV19 and TRBJ1-2; a weak D match, TRBD1 (5 bases). Germline V lookup: CDR1 LNHDA, CDR2 SQIVND (reference sequence). The CDR3 loop spans 15 amino acids. V was pared by 8 bases and J by 7 bases, with 23 bases between. The CDR3 DNA reads as TGTGCCAGTCGAGCCCAGGGCCCGCTCGTGACTGGCTACACCTTC. Its translation is CASRAQGPLVTGYTF.

This chain links TRBV6-1 with TRBJ1-4; possible D gene TRBD1, 5 bases. The CDR3 is made up of 15 amino acids. Trimming stripped 3 bases from V and 6 bases from J, with 14 bases between. Germline assignment: CDR1 MNHNS and CDR2 SASEGT. CDR3: CASSEGWGLDEKLFF. The CDR3 DNA sequence: TGTGCCAGCAGTGAGGGGTGGGGCTTAGATGAAAAACTGTTTTTT.

This chain connects TRBV28 to TRBJ1-3, with D unclear. This CDR3 has 15 amino acids. Trimming removed 7 bases from V and 2 bases from J, with 15 bases in between. CDR1 is MDHEN, CDR2 SYDVKM, per germline. The CDR3 here is CASIYSTVTGNTIYF. In DNA form, the CDR3 reads TGTGCCAGCATTTATAGTACGGTGACTGGAAACACCATATATTTT.

This sequence joins TRBV19 and TRBJ2-7, with TRBD1 identical over 7 bases. Germline-derived CDR1 and CDR2 are LNHDA and SQIVND (reference sequence). The J segment lost 3 bases and the V segment lost 6 bases, leaving 11 bases of the junction unmatched. This CDR3 is built from 15 residues. DNA of the CDR3: TGTGCCAGTAGCACCACAGGGGAAAAAGGCTACGAGCAGTACTTC. Amino acids: CASSTTGEKGYEQYF.

For the CDR3, the DNA is TGTGCCTGGAGGGCGGGCCCCAACACAGATACGCAGTATTTT. Translated, it gives CAWRAGPNTDTQYF. The rearrangement links TRBV30 to TRBJ2-3, with D perhaps matching TRBD2 (5 bases). The CDR3 has 14 amino acids. Trimming cost V 3 bases and J 2 bases, with 12 bases left between them. Germline V gene lookup returns CDR1 GTSNPN and CDR2 SVGIG (reference sequence).

This sequence joins TRBV3-1 (or the pseudogene TRBV3-2) and TRBJ2-5; 8 bases are shared with TRBD2. The CDR3 runs 16 residues. Unmatched junction bases numbered 8, after V lost 3 bases and J lost 2 bases. CDR1 is LGHDT, CDR2 YNNKEL, per germline (reference sequence). The CDR3, as DNA: TGTGCCAGCAGCCAGCGGGCTAGCGGGCGTCAAGAGACCCAGTACTTC. Amino acids: CASSQRASGRQETQYF.

CDR3 bases: TGCGCCAGCAGCCAAGCGGGCGGGAGGGGGAGAACCGGGGAGCTGTTTTTT. Its translation is CASSQAGGRGRTGELFF. The chain has TRBV4-1 and TRBJ2-2; 9 bases are a match to TRBD2. V lost 1 base to trimming and J lost 5 bases; unmatched junction nucleotides: 8. CDR1 MGHRA and CDR2 YSYEKL come from the germline V gene. There are 17 residues in the CDR3.

The rearrangement joins TRBV5-1 to TRBJ2-1, with D perhaps matching TRBD2 (6 bases). Trimming removed 3 bases from V and 6 bases from J, with 10 bases in between. From germline, CDR1 is SGHRS and CDR2 YFSETQ. This CDR3 is 13 amino acids long. This chain's CDR3 is CASSSGGGNEQFF. CDR3 in DNA: TGCGCCAGCAGCTCCGGGGGAGGCAATGAGCAGTTCTTC. The whole variable domain, remainder taken from reference TRBV5-1 and TRBJ2-1, is KAGVTQTPRYLIKTRGQQVTLSCSPISGHRSVSWYQQTPGQGLQFLFEYFSETQRNKGNFPGRFSGRQFSNSRSEMNVSTLELGDSALYLCASSSGGGNEQFFGPGTRLTVL.